This T cell receptor (beta chain) originates from a study of STAT3 mutations in large granular lymphocyte leukemia (dated by TCRdb to about 2019). Study-level background: In roughly half of the longitudinally sequenced T-LGLL patients, canonical activating STAT3 mutations were detected. Over half of the T-LGLL patients were given one or more immunosuppressive therapy regimens, and approximately 36% of the treated patients had a hematologic response. From an initial cohort of hundreds of LGL patients, roughly 20 representative T-LGLL cases were chosen for longitudinal sequencing of TCRbeta and STAT3. A couple of patients with natural killer LGL leukemia were also sequenced longitudinally as controls within the study. To reconstruct clonal hierarchy and dynamics, serial deep sequencing of TCRbeta CDR3 and STAT3 was performed in patients with T-cell large granular lymphocyte leukemia. Each patient was sequenced at an average of approximately 3.8 time points, ranging from 2 to 8 samplings.

TCRbeta libraries were sequenced on an Illumina MiSeq, averaging around 38,000 productive templates per sample. Using multiplex PCR amplification, the immunoSEQ assay generated the TCRbeta CDR3 libraries. Turning to the authors' computational methods: Repertoire diversity was calculated as previously defined, with values near 0 taken to indicate extremely monoclonal samples. TCRdb stores this immuneACCESS table with in-frame sequences only. Part of the clones is absent; in the studies checked, under half of the shortfall reflects unresolved V genes, and no reason is known for the rest. V, J and clone size are taken as reported in that table, and D and trimming were inferred from the DNA itself. The sample table records about 16,000 clones; 84% of these occur just once. 8.6% of the sample belongs to the ten largest clones. As concerns this clone: Which antigen it targets is not known. No base quality values were provided; no much bigger clone lies one nucleotide off.

The full study reports these points: Because codominant clonotypes persisted in some patients, a small but highly pathogenic clone may have been missed. TCR clonotype switching after therapy was observed in about 35% of the 18 patients, and all newly emerging clones were found to be STAT3 wild type. All T-LGLL patients had at least one immunodominant TCRbeta clonotype, and roughly half had multiple immunodominant subclonotypes. Linking therapy response to changes in TCR clonal burden was complicated by variable intervals between samplings and by differing treatment regimens. In several patients, dominant TCR clone burden exceeded STAT3 mutant burden, suggesting STAT3 mutation arose secondarily within a pre-expanded clone. Because no samples were available when a clone first appeared, clonal expansion was inferred from samplings taken at other points.

DNA was extracted from blood mononuclear cells, with the same DNA used for both TCR and STAT3 sequencing. The source is a man between 45 and 60 years old with T-cell large granular lymphocyte leukemia. Some clones in this sample may be carry-over from other donors' samples. The age is the age at diagnosis. The sequencing sample was made of peripheral blood mononuclear cells.

The nucleotides read TGTGCCAGCAGCTTGGCTGAGTACGAGCAGTACTTC. This is translated as CASSLAEYEQYF. Here the chain combines TRBV5-6 and TRBJ2-7, with no reliable assignment of the D segment. V was cut back by 0 bases and J by 4 bases, leaving a gap of 5 bases between them. Including the terminal cysteine and phenylalanine, the CDR3 comprises 12 residues. The sequence is cut down to CDR3 DNA, 36 bases in frame from base 1. Via the germline V gene, CDR1 is SGHDT and CDR2 YYEEEE.